The 32 T cell receptor beta chains listed next were all sequenced from one sample in a study of T cell repertoires in cytomegalovirus infection. Antigen specificity for these receptors is unknown. Via MiXCR, TCRdb re-called the reads, giving one row per CDR3 protein. The data contain around 710,000 distinct CDR3 sequences, 25% to 30% of them seen just once; the ten biggest clones take up 13%. The source material was cultured CD8+ T cells from PBMCs, sampled from culture after CMV antigen stimulation. These receptors were collected from a human donor in good health (CMV status not recorded). Some clones in this sample may be carry-over from other donors' samples.

This clonotype was seen ten or more times. This chain links TRBV7-8 with TRBJ2-1; 7 positions match TRBD1. This CDR3 has 13 amino acids. V gave up 3 bases and J gave up 9 bases; unmatched junction bases: 5. In germline, CDR1 is SGHVS, CDR2 FQNEAQ. The DNA of the CDR3 is TGTGCCAGCAGCTTTACAGGGGCGGGTGAGCAGTTCTTC. Encoded protein: CASSFTGAGEQFF.

This chain links TRBV5-6 with TRBJ1-5; D gene unclear. Trimming took 0 bases from V and 7 from J, leaving 14 bases between them. The CDR3 consists of 15 residues. From germline, CDR1 is SGHDT and CDR2 YYEEEE. CDR3 in amino acids: CASSLGGGPGQPQHF. In nucleotides, the CDR3 is TGTGCCAGCAGCTTGGGAGGCGGGCCGGGGCAGCCCCAGCATTTT.

V gene TRBV4-2 combines with J gene TRBJ1-5, with a weak D call TRBD1 (6 bases). Trimming left V 0 bases short and J 3 bases short, with 12 bases between. Germline V gene sequence: CDR1 LGHNA, CDR2 YNFKEQ. This CDR3 is 16 amino acids long. The CDR3 protein is CASSQEQGSDNQPQHF. The CDR3 region has the DNA TGTGCCAGCAGCCAAGAGCAGGGGAGCGACAATCAGCCCCAGCATTTT.

This chain links TRBV12-3 or TRBV12-4 with TRBJ2-7, with 13 bases aligning to TRBD2. The CDR3 has 15 amino acids. V trimming: 5 bases; J trimming: 3 bases; junction bases outside the gene matches: 4. Written as DNA, the CDR3 is TGTGCCAGCAGTATCGGGACTAGCGGGGACTACGAGCAGTACGTC. Protein: CASSIGTSGDYEQYV.

On this clonotype itself: The junction does not match germline at one end; this may be a read error. The chain recombines TRBV28 with TRBJ2-1; a weak D match, TRBD1 (6 bases). Germline V gives CDR1 MDHEN, CDR2 SYDVKM. This CDR3 spans 14 amino acids. CDR3 sequence (DNA): TGTACCAGCAGTTTCCCCGGACAGTACAATGAGCAGTTCTTC. It translates to CTSSFPGQYNEQFF.

V and J are TRBV6-1 and TRBJ1-2, with no clear D. Germline V lookup: CDR1 MNHNS, CDR2 SASEGT. Trimming stripped 4 bases from V and 10 bases from J, with 10 bases between. The CDR3 covers 11 residues. The CDR3 region is CASSGIYFYTF. The CDR3 coding sequence is TGTGCCAGCAGTGGGATATACTTCTACACCTTC.

The chain links TRBV4-2 to TRBJ2-5, with 11 bases that match TRBD2. Per the germline V gene, CDR1 is LGHNA and CDR2 is YNFKEQ. The V and J ends lost 0 bases and 5 bases, in that order; junction bases with no gene match: 11. The CDR3 totals 18 residues. CDR3 in amino acids: CASSQDAVLAGGGETQYF. Here the CDR3 DNA reads TGTGCCAGCAGCCAAGATGCTGTCCTAGCGGGGGGCGGCGAGACCCAGTACTTC.

In DNA form, the CDR3 reads TGTGCCAGCAGTGCAGGGACTGCAGTGGCTTTCTTT. It specifies CASSAGTAVAFF. The gene calls are TRBV12-3 or TRBV12-4 and TRBJ1-1, with D maybe TRBD1 (5 bases). The CDR3 totals 12 residues. The V end was cut by 5 bases, the J end by 11 bases, with 15 bases between.

This chain uses TRBV7-2 with TRBJ1-2; 7 bases map to TRBD1. The CDR3 contains 14 residues. V lost 4 bases and J lost 6; bases outside the gene matches: 8. Germline V lookup: CDR1 SGHTA, CDR2 FQGNSA. CDR3: CASSSTGEADGYTF. The DNA of the CDR3 is TGTGCCAGCAGCTCTACAGGGGAGGCGGATGGCTACACCTTC.

The V gene is TRBV4-3, the J gene TRBJ2-2, with a weak D call TRBD1 (5 bases). Germline CDR1 is LGHNA and CDR2 is YSLEER. V dropped 6 bases and J dropped 4 bases, with 15 bases sitting between them. The CDR3 covers 15 residues. The CDR3 loop reads CASSLKTDGTGELFF. The DNA of the CDR3 is TGCGCCAGCAGTCTCAAGACAGATGGCACCGGGGAGCTGTTTTTT.

This clonotype was found many times. This chain links TRBV7-2 with TRBJ2-6, with D perhaps given as TRBD1 or TRBD2 (5 bases each). V was cut by 5 bases and J by 0 bases, with 17 bases left in between. The V gene's germline CDR1 is SGHTA and CDR2 FQGNSA. This CDR3 is 18 amino acids long. The DNA for the CDR3 is TGTGCCAGCAGCGCCCGGGGCCGAGCAAACTCTGGGGCCAACGTCCTGACTTTC. Amino acid sequence: CASSARGRANSGANVLTF.

Ten or more counts support this clonotype. V and J are TRBV11-3 and TRBJ2-2; 7 bases match TRBD1. The CDR3 runs 16 residues. J gave up 6 bases and V 4 bases, and 11 bases lay outside the gene matches. Germline V gives CDR1 SGHNT, CDR2 YENEEA. CDR3 nucleotide sequence: TGTGCCAGCAGCTCCCGGACAGGTGCAGGTCCCGGGGAGCTGTTTTTT. It yields the protein CASSSRTGAGPGELFF.

The V call is TRBV12-3 or TRBV12-4, the J call TRBJ1-2; 9 bases map to TRBD1. The CDR3 is 15 amino acids. Trimming took 5 bases from V and 4 from J; bases not matched to a gene: 8. CDR3 DNA sequence: TGTGCCAGCAGTCAATACAGGGGGCAGCTCTATGGCTACACCTTC. As protein: CASSQYRGQLYGYTF.

In the case of this clonotype: A junction end diverges from the germline sequence, so it may reflect a read error. The genes are TRBV6-4 and TRBJ1-1; TRBD1 matches at 8 bases. In germline, CDR1 is MRHNA, CDR2 SNTAGT. The CDR3 spans 13 residues. The CDR3 nucleotides are TGTGCCAGCGGTGACAGGGGCGACACTGAAGCTTTCTTT. It is translated as CASGDRGDTEAFF.

This chain uses TRBV11-2 with TRBJ2-5; unclear D gene. The length of the CDR3 is 14 residues. Germline CDR1 reads SGHAT; CDR2 reads FQNNGV. The ends were cut back, 5 bases at V and 0 bases at J, with 10 bases in the middle. CDR3 residues: CASSKGEYQETQYF. The CDR3 nucleotides are TGTGCCAGCAGCAAAGGAGAGTACCAAGAGACCCAGTACTTC.

This chain links TRBV5-6 with TRBJ1-3, with 7 bases fitting TRBD1. Unmatched junction bases numbered 2, after V lost 3 bases and J lost 2 bases. The germline V gene has CDR1 SGHDT and CDR2 YYEEEE. The CDR3 runs to 14 residues. The DNA of the CDR3 is TGTGCCAGCAGCTACGGGACAGCTGGAAACACCATATATTTT. Protein: CASSYGTAGNTIYF.

Ten or more counts support this clonotype. The V gene is TRBV7-9, the J gene TRBJ2-7; 7 bases line up with TRBD2. The CDR3 has 13 amino acids. The V gene end was trimmed by 6 bases and the J gene end by 3 bases; junction bases not matched to a gene: 5. Germline V gives CDR1 SEHNR, CDR2 FQNEAQ (reference sequence). In DNA, the CDR3 is TGTGCCAGCAGTTCGACGGGGGGCTACGAGCAGTACTTC. Translating gives CASSSTGGYEQYF. Variable domain in full (rest from reference TRBV7-9 and TRBJ2-7): DTGVSQNPRHKITKRGQNVTFRCDPISEHNRLYWYRQTLGQGPEFLTYFQNEAQLEKSRLLSDRFSAERPKGSFSTLEIQRTEQGDSAMYLCASSSTGGYEQYFGPGTRLTVT.

The chain recombines TRBV7-9 with TRBJ1-5; D is unresolved. Germline V gives CDR1 SEHNR, CDR2 FQNEAQ (reference sequence). CDR3 size: 13 residues. V was shortened by 7 bases and J by 2 bases, with 9 bases between the two germline ends. CDR3 nucleotides: TGTGCCAGCACCCCTGAGGGCAATCAGCCCCAGCATTTT. Translating gives CASTPEGNQPQHF.

This rearrangement joins TRBV20-1 to TRBJ2-2, with 9 bases lining up with TRBD1. Per germline, CDR1 DFQATT and CDR2 SNEGSKA (reference sequence). J lost 3 bases, V lost 6 bases, and 5 bases had no gene match. The CDR3 totals 14 residues. CDR3 bases: TGCAGTGCCCCGTACAGGGGGCACACCGGGGAGCTGTTTTTT. Protein sequence: CSAPYRGHTGELFF.

Only a few counts were recorded for this clonotype. The chain employs TRBV27 and TRBJ2-1, with D possibly matching TRBD2 (5 bases). Trimming pared 2 bases from V and 0 bases from J, leaving 11 bases between. The germline V gene has CDR1 MNHEY and CDR2 SMNVEV (reference sequence). This CDR3 has 16 residues. In DNA, the CDR3 is TGTGCCAGCAGTTTAAGTTTCGGGGACTCCTACAATGAGCAGTTCTTC. It translates to CASSLSFGDSYNEQFF.

The table lists this clonotype with a few counts. The chain recombines TRBV10-3 with TRBJ1-3; maybe TRBD1 (5 bases). This CDR3 region has 16 residues. The germline V gene encodes CDR1 ENHRY and CDR2 SYGVKD. The V and J ends lost 6 bases and 2 bases respectively, with 17 bases between them. The CDR3 spells CAIRSSVGTTGNTIYF. CDR3 nucleotides: TGTGCCATCAGGAGCTCGGTCGGGACCACTGGAAACACCATATATTTT.

This clonotype was seen only a few times. The chain joins TRBV29-1 to TRBJ1-1; 8 nucleotides align to TRBD1. The trim removed 7 bases at V and 3 bases at J, leaving 7 bases unmatched. CDR3 length: 13 residues. Germline V gene sequence: CDR1 SQVTM, CDR2 ANQGSEA. The CDR3 is CSAGTGRDTEAFF. In nucleotides, the CDR3 is TGCAGCGCGGGGACAGGTCGCGACACTGAAGCTTTCTTT. The entire variable domain, with the rest obtained from reference TRBV29-1 and TRBJ1-1, is as follows: SAVISQKPSRDICQRGTSLTIQCQVDSQVTMMFWYRQQPGQSLTLIATANQGSEATYESGFVIDKFPISRPNLTFSTLTVSNMSPEDSSIYLCSAGTGRDTEAFFGQGTRLTVV.

This clonotype appeared many times. The chain carries TRBV11-2 and TRBJ2-3; 7 nucleotides line up with TRBD1. The CDR3 extends over 11 amino acids. Per the germline V gene, CDR1 is SGHAT and CDR2 is FQNNGV. The trim removed 5 bases at V and 10 bases at J, leaving 3 bases unmatched. The CDR3 DNA is TGTGCCAGCAGCCACACAGGGGCGCAGTATTTT. The encoded protein is CASSHTGAQYF. The full variable domain, completed using reference TRBV11-2 and TRBJ2-3, is EAGVAQSPRYKIIEKRQSVAFWCNPISGHATLYWYQQILGQGPKLLIQFQNNGVVDDSQLPKDRFSAERLKGVDSTLKIQPAKLEDSAVYLCASSHTGAQYFGPGTRLTVL.

The J gene is TRBJ1-5, the V gene TRBV4-1; tentative D call: TRBD1 (6 bases). The germline V gene has CDR1 MGHRA and CDR2 YSYEKL. The CDR3 covers 15 residues. V gave up 1 base and J gave up 7 bases, with 14 bases separating them. The CDR3 sequence is CASSQVQGVGQPQHF. The CDR3 DNA is TGCGCCAGCAGCCAAGTACAGGGTGTAGGGCAGCCCCAGCATTTT.

The gene calls are TRBV5-3 and TRBJ2-3; D may be TRBD2 (5 bases). TRBV5-3 is an ORF for which the function is uncertain. With 8 bases removed from V and 2 bases from J, the gap between germline ends came to 18 bases. This CDR3 is built from 15 residues. For the CDR3, the DNA is TGTGCCAGCAGCCGAGAGGAGGCCTACACAGATACGCAGTATTTT. Translating it yields CASSREEAYTDTQYF.

V is TRBV27 and J is TRBJ1-2, with D tentatively TRBD1 (5 bases). The CDR3 is 15 residues long. Germline values: CDR1 MNHEY, CDR2 SMNVEV (reference sequence). V was shortened by 3 bases and J by 0 bases, with 11 bases between the two germline ends. The CDR3 loop is CASSFGWGANYGYTF. The CDR3 bases are TGTGCCAGCAGTTTTGGGTGGGGGGCTAACTATGGCTACACCTTC.

In its sample, this clonotype was seen a few times. The DNA is left out, because the CDR3 cannot be placed on it with certainty; the CDR3 is given as TCRdb lists it. The chain has TRBV7-5 and TRBJ2-2; the DNA was not compared with TRBD1, the D call given in the table. TRBV7-5 is classified as a pseudogene. With termini counted, the CDR3 has 18 amino acids. The CDR3 loop is CISVPEAGGGFDTGELFF.

Here the CDR3 DNA reads TGTGCTAGTGCCCTTCACGGGGGCAATCAGCCCCAGCATTTT. Translated: CASALHGGNQPQHF. The chain is built from TRBV12-5 and TRBJ1-5; unclear D gene. Looked up from germline, CDR1 is LGHNT and CDR2 is FRNRAP. V was shortened by 7 bases and J by 2 bases, with 12 bases between the two germline ends. The CDR3 runs to 14 residues.

A single count supports this clonotype. J is TRBJ2-2 and V is TRBV5-6; D perhaps matches TRBD1 (5 bases). Germline V gene lookup returns CDR1 SGHDT and CDR2 YYEEEE. This CDR3 contains 16 residues. V lost 1 base to trimming and J lost 4 bases, with 14 bases between them. Here the CDR3 reads CASSLSSGFITGELFF. For the CDR3, the DNA is TGTGCCAGCAGCTTGTCGTCAGGGTTTATCACCGGGGAGCTGTTTTTT.

On this clonotype: The DNA is omitted, as the CDR3 cannot be located on it reliably, and the CDR3 follows TCRdb's listing. The rearrangement links TRBV18 to TRBJ2-4; the DNA was not compared with TRBD2, the D call given in the table. The CDR3 adds up to 20 amino acids, both ends counted. Germline V gene lookup returns CDR1 KGHSH and CDR2 LQKENI. CDR3 sequence reads: CASSPNPSGGFAPAKNIQYF.

This clonotype has a single count. The V call is TRBV29-1, the J call TRBJ2-1; 11 bases agree with TRBD1. Per the germline V gene, CDR1 is SQVTM and CDR2 is ANQGSEA. With 5 bases clipped from V and 6 bases from J, the junction kept 6 bases outside the gene matches. This CDR3 is built from 14 residues. Here the CDR3 DNA reads TGCAGCGTTCCCGGGACAGGGGGACTCAATGAGCAGTTCTTC. It is translated as CSVPGTGGLNEQFF.

The chain has TRBV6-2 or TRBV6-3 and TRBJ2-7, with 8 bases identical to TRBD1. Per the germline V gene, CDR1 is MNHEY and CDR2 is SVGEGT. The CDR3 is 15 residues long. V shed 6 bases and J 2 bases; nucleotides not matched to a gene: 9. The CDR3 region is CASSLRTGWPYEQYV. DNA for the CDR3: TGTGCCAGCAGCCTCAGGACAGGGTGGCCCTACGAGCAGTACGTC.